The 23 T cell receptor beta chains below were found in one sample sequenced in a study of blood T cell repertoires in COVID-19. Sequencing used immunoSEQ multiplex PCR; TCRdb keeps in-frame clones, though not all of them. The data show over 150,000 clones, with around nine tenths seen just once and 0.55% to 0.6% held by the top ten. Source material: peripheral blood. These receptors all come from a man aged 60-69 years with COVID-19, enrolled during active disease.

The chain carries TRBV29-1 and TRBJ1-1; possibly TRBD1 for D (5 bases). This CDR3 region has 14 residues. The germline gives CDR1 SQVTM, CDR2 ANQGSEA. With 6 bases removed from V and 4 bases from J, the gap between germline ends came to 18 bases. CDR3 residues: CSVGIQGMVTEAFF. DNA for the CDR3: TGCAGCGTAGGGATCCAGGGAATGGTCACTGAAGCTTTCTTT.

The chain combines TRBV5-4 with TRBJ2-7, with 12 bases that match TRBD2. Looked up from germline, CDR1 is SGHNT and CDR2 is YYREEE (reference sequence). This CDR3 is built from 15 residues. V dropped 4 bases and J dropped 4; count of bases not matched to a gene: 6. Written as DNA, the CDR3 is TGTGCCAGCAGCAAGACTAGCGGGAGTTTATACGAGCAGTACTTC. Translated, it gives CASSKTSGSLYEQYF. Using reference TRBV5-4 and TRBJ2-7 for the parts outside the CDR3, the full variable domain is ETGVTQSPTHLIKTRGQQVTLRCSSQSGHNTVSWYQQALGQGPQFIFQYYREEENGRGNFPPRFSGLQFPNYSSELNVNALELDDSALYLCASSKTSGSLYEQYFGPGTRLTVT.

This sequence joins TRBV5-5 and TRBJ1-5, with TRBD1 matching over 7 bases. The V gene end was trimmed by 4 bases and the J gene end by 0 bases; junction bases not matched to a gene: 7. The CDR3 is 16 residues long. Germline V lookup: CDR1 SGHKS, CDR2 YYEKEE (reference sequence). CDR3 nucleotide sequence: TGTGCCAGCAGCCGGGACAGTGGGGGTAGCAATCAGCCCCAGCATTTT. Amino acid sequence: CASSRDSGGSNQPQHF.

The chain carries TRBV18 and TRBJ2-7; D perhaps matches TRBD1 (5 bases). The CDR3 sequence is 15 residues long. Germline-derived CDR1 and CDR2 are KGHSH and LQKENI. Trimming took 2 bases from V and 2 from J, leaving 13 bases between them. The CDR3 sequence: CASSPASDRTYEQYF. The CDR3 coding sequence is TGTGCCAGCTCACCAGCTTCCGACAGAACCTACGAGCAGTACTTC.

The V gene is TRBV15, the J gene TRBJ1-4; D gene ambiguous. This CDR3 is built from 13 residues. The V and J ends lost 1 base and 5 bases respectively, with 5 bases between them. Germline values: CDR1 LNHNV, CDR2 YYDKDF (reference sequence). The CDR3 sequence is CATSRVQNEKLFF. CDR3 sequence (DNA): TGTGCCACCAGCAGAGTTCAGAATGAAAAACTGTTTTTT.

Here the CDR3 DNA reads TGCAGCGTTGGTGGAGGGGTTTACAATGAGCAGTTCTTC. This sequence encodes CSVGGGVYNEQFF. This chain uses TRBV29-1 with TRBJ2-1, with D maybe TRBD2 (6 bases). V shed 4 bases and J shed 4 bases, with 11 bases lying between them. CDR1 and CDR2 (germline): SQVTM, ANQGSEA. This CDR3 region has 13 residues.

CDR3 amino acids: CASGTGGNQPQHF. CDR3 DNA sequence: TGCGCCAGCGGGACAGGGGGCAATCAGCCCCAGCATTTT. The chain combines TRBV10-2 with TRBJ1-5; 10 bases align to TRBD1. This CDR3 contains 13 residues. Trimming at V came to 8 bases and at J to 2 bases, leaving 0 bases not matched to a gene. Germline-derived CDR1 and CDR2 are WSHSY and SAAADI.

The CDR3 reads CASSQDYGEKLFF. DNA of the CDR3: TGTGCCAGCAGCCAAGATTATGGCGAAAAACTGTTTTTT. The V call is TRBV14, the J call TRBJ1-4, with D uncertain. Trimming took 0 bases from V and 8 from J, leaving 7 bases between them. CDR3 size: 13 residues. CDR1 and CDR2 (germline): SGHDN, FVKESK.

This clone was detected only once. The chain uses TRBV7-9 and TRBJ1-4; D unclear. V was clipped by 1 base and J by 7 bases, with 4 bases between them. Per germline, CDR1 SEHNR and CDR2 FQNEAQ (reference sequence). This CDR3 is built from 12 residues. The CDR3, as DNA: TGTGCCAGCAGCTTAGGGCTTGAAAAACTGTTTTTT. Translating gives CASSLGLEKLFF.

The rearrangement joins TRBV6-2 or TRBV6-3 to TRBJ2-5; D gene uncertain. Trimming pared 0 bases from V and 1 base from J, leaving 6 bases between. The CDR3 covers 14 residues. Germline loops: CDR1 MNHEY, CDR2 SVGEGT. In DNA, the CDR3 is TGTGCCAGCAGTTACTCGGAGACCCAAGAGACCCAGTACTTC. Protein product: CASSYSETQETQYF.

The J gene is TRBJ2-3, the V gene TRBV18; D unclear. CDR3 length equals 12 residues. V was pared by 3 bases and J by 6 bases, with 7 bases between. Germline V gene sequence: CDR1 KGHSH, CDR2 LQKENI. The CDR3 sequence: CASSPSIDTQYF. In DNA form, the CDR3 reads TGTGCCAGCTCACCGTCTATTGATACGCAGTATTTT. Complete variable domain (other parts from reference TRBV18 and TRBJ2-3): NAGVMQNPRHLVRRRGQEARLRCSPMKGHSHVYWYRQLPEEGLKFMVYLQKENIIDESGMPKERFSAEFPKEGPSILRIQQVVRGDSAAYFCASSPSIDTQYFGPGTRLTVL.

This chain links TRBV15 with TRBJ2-6, with D possibly TRBD1 on 8 matching bases. The CDR3 contains 17 residues. V lost 8 bases and J lost 1, with 18 bases in between. Germline V lookup: CDR1 LNHNV, CDR2 YYDKDF (reference sequence). In nucleotides, the CDR3 is TGTGCCACCGGGGGGGACAGGTCCTTGTCTGGGGCCAACGTCCTGACTTTC. Translating gives CATGGDRSLSGANVLTF.

Here the CDR3 reads CASSLLANTGELFF. The CDR3 DNA reads TGTGCCAGCAGCTTACTAGCGAACACCGGGGAGCTGTTTTTT. V is TRBV5-4 and J is TRBJ2-2; D might be TRBD2 (5 bases). The V end was cut by 2 bases, the J end by 0 bases, with 5 bases between. The CDR3 is 14 amino acids. Germline V gene lookup returns CDR1 SGHNT and CDR2 YYREEE (reference sequence).

This chain uses TRBV7-9 with TRBJ2-5, with TRBD1 as a possible D gene (5 bases). CDR1 is SEHNR and CDR2 is FQNEAQ in the germline V gene (reference sequence). There are 13 residues in the CDR3. The germline V and J ends were trimmed by 5 bases and 3 bases, with 10 bases remaining between them. The CDR3: CASSHTGKETQYF. DNA of the CDR3: TGTGCCAGCAGCCATACAGGAAAAGAGACCCAGTACTTC.

Notes on this clone: One end of the junction varies from germline; a read error may be responsible. V gene TRBV28 combines with J gene TRBJ2-7; 7 nucleotides line up with TRBD1. This CDR3 spans 12 amino acids. The germline V gene has CDR1 MDHEN and CDR2 SYDVKM. The CDR3 DNA reads TGTGCCAGCACCCTAGACAGGGTTAGCCTCTCCTTC. Translation gives CASTLDRVSLSF.

The chain links TRBV28 to TRBJ1-5; 9 nucleotides agree with TRBD1. Germline V CDR1 and CDR2: MDHEN, SYDVKM. After removal of 3 bases from V and 6 bases from J, the junction contained 6 bases not matched to a gene. There are 15 residues in the CDR3. The CDR3 DNA is TGTGCCAGCAGTTTTAGACAGGGGGTAGGTCAGCCCCAGCATTTT. Its translation is CASSFRQGVGQPQHF. Combining the CDR3 with reference TRBV28 and TRBJ1-5 gives the whole variable domain DVKVTQSSRYLVKRTGEKVFLECVQDMDHENMFWYRQDPGLGLRLIYFSYDVKMKEKGDIPEGYSVSREKKERFSLILESASTNQTSMYLCASSFRQGVGQPQHFGDGTRLSIL.

This clone was counted once. The chain couples TRBV21-1 to TRBJ2-4; TRBD1 is the table's D call, not checked against the DNA. TRBV21-1 counts as a pseudogene. The CDR3 contains 18 residues. In DNA, the CDR3 is TGTGCCAGCAGCTGGGACAGGGTTCCGATCCATGCCAAAAACATTCAGTACTTC. Translated: CASSWDRVPIHAKNIQYF.

CDR3: CASSLGGNTGELFF. CDR3 DNA: TGCGCCAGCAGCCTTGGCGGAAACACCGGGGAGCTGTTTTTT. This chain uses TRBV4-3 with TRBJ2-2; D unclear. CDR1 is LGHNA and CDR2 is YSLEER in the germline V gene. This CDR3 is built from 14 residues. The V and J ends lost 4 bases and 2 bases respectively, with 8 bases between them.

This chain uses TRBV6-2 or TRBV6-3 with TRBJ2-7, with D tentatively TRBD2 (6 bases). The V end lost 2 bases, the J end lost 1 base, and 12 bases lay between the germline ends. The CDR3 contains 15 residues. The germline gives CDR1 MNHEY, CDR2 SVGEGT. The CDR3 loop reads CASSYNLALSYEQYF. The CDR3 DNA follows: TGTGCCAGCAGTTACAACCTAGCGCTGTCCTACGAGCAGTACTTC.

This rearrangement joins TRBV4-3 to TRBJ1-2; no clear D. The germline V gene has CDR1 LGHNA and CDR2 YSLEER. The CDR3 length is 15 residues. V lost 3 bases to trimming and J lost 1 base, with 12 bases between them. Here the CDR3 reads CASSHRGDYNYGYTF. In nucleotides, the CDR3 is TGCGCCAGCAGCCACCGAGGAGATTATAACTATGGCTACACCTTC.

The chain recombines TRBV7-9 with TRBJ1-2, with D possibly being TRBD1 (5 bases). The germline gives CDR1 SEHNR, CDR2 FQNEAQ (reference sequence). CDR3 size: 17 residues. The V gene lost 1 base and the J gene lost 7 bases, with 22 bases spanning the gap. The CDR3 loop is CASSLGGGAPPIRGYTF. CDR3 DNA: TGTGCCAGCAGCTTAGGCGGCGGGGCCCCTCCCATTCGTGGCTACACCTTC.

The chain couples TRBV28 to TRBJ2-1; TRBD2 matches 8 bases. CDR1 is MDHEN and CDR2 is SYDVKM in the germline V gene. V lost 3 bases, J lost 5 bases, and 9 bases stayed unmatched. The CDR3 consists of 16 residues. CDR3 in DNA: TGTGCCAGCAGTTTCCCCCCCTGGACTAGCCACAATGAGCAGTTCTTC. Translated: CASSFPPWTSHNEQFF. Together with reference TRBV28 and TRBJ2-1, the CDR3 gives the full variable domain: DVKVTQSSRYLVKRTGEKVFLECVQDMDHENMFWYRQDPGLGLRLIYFSYDVKMKEKGDIPEGYSVSREKKERFSLILESASTNQTSMYLCASSFPPWTSHNEQFFGPGTRLTVL.

This clone was found once. The V call is TRBV27, the J call TRBJ1-3, with 7 bases that match TRBD1. Germline CDR1 MNHEY, CDR2 SMNVEV (reference sequence). V lost 6 bases, J lost 3 bases, and 5 bases stayed unmatched. This CDR3 is 14 amino acids long. CDR3 region: CASRPTGNGNTIYF. The DNA for the CDR3 is TGTGCCAGCAGGCCGACAGGGAATGGAAACACCATATATTTT.